These T cell receptor beta chains were read from a single sample in a study of identifying expanded T cells in peripheral blood. Here immunoSEQ multiplex PCR was the method, and the copy in TCRdb shows in-frame clones only, minus some. The data show more than 45,000 clones, with approximately 90% seen just once and approximately 3.8% held by the top ten. The specimen was blood. These receptors originate from a person between 18 and 75 years old in good health. The CDR3 runs from the conserved cysteine through the conserved F or W. The D gene is left open where the match is weak. Where a row states a size, it is once, few, many or the class of an expanded clone; other rows omit it.

size: -; V: TRBV28; D: -; J: TRBJ1-2; CDR3: CASSLTGTDYGYTF; DNA: TGTGCCAGCAGTTTGACGGGGACCGACTATGGCTACACCTTC
size: -; V: TRBV6-4; D: -; J: TRBJ2-5; CDR3: CASNEQETQYF; DNA: TGTGCCAGCAACGAGCAAGAGACCCAGTACTTC
size: -; V: TRBV9; D: TRBD2; J: TRBJ2-1; CDR3: CASSPTGAGGRRYNEQFF; DNA: TGTGCCAGCAGCCCAACCGGGGCGGGGGGGCGACGGTACAATGAGCAGTTCTTC
size: -; V: TRBV7-2; D: -; J: TRBJ1-6; CDR3: CASSFSGDNSPLHF; DNA: TGTGCCAGCAGCTTTTCAGGGGATAATTCACCCCTCCACTTT
size: few; V: TRBV7-2; D: -; J: TRBJ2-2; CDR3: CASSLALNAGELFF; DNA: TGTGCCAGCAGCTTAGCGCTAAACGCCGGGGAGCTGTTTTTT
size: -; V: TRBV28; D: -; J: TRBJ2-7; CDR3: CATGPVYEQYF; DNA: TGTGCCACCGGACCTGTCTACGAGCAGTACTTC
size: -; V: TRBV5-1; D: -; J: TRBJ2-2; CDR3: CASSLAKGGGWGGELFF; DNA: TGCGCCAGCAGCTTGGCCAAAGGAGGGGGCTGGGGCGGGGAGCTGTTTTTT
size: -; V: TRBV18; D: -; J: TRBJ1-1; CDR3: CASSPEQGSNTEAFF; DNA: TGTGCCAGCTCACCGGAACAGGGAAGCAACACTGAAGCTTTCTTT
size: -; V: TRBV6-7; D: TRBD1; J: TRBJ1-3; CDR3: CASSYRRQGRASGNTIYF; DNA: TGTGCCAGCAGTTATAGGCGACAGGGAAGGGCCTCTGGAAACACCATATATTTT
size: -; V: TRBV5-5; D: TRBD1; J: TRBJ2-7; CDR3: CASSPGQGRTYEQYF; DNA: TGTGCCAGCAGCCCAGGACAGGGTAGGACCTACGAGCAGTACTTC
size: once; V: TRBV10-1; D: TRBD2; J: TRBJ2-4; CDR3: CASRTVGTKKNIQYF; DNA: TGCGCCAGTAGAACTGTCGGGACTAAAAAAAACATTCAGTACTTC
size: -; V: TRBV19; D: -; J: TRBJ1-6; CDR3: CASSIAESYNSPLHF; DNA: TGTGCCAGTAGTATTGCTGAGTCCTATAATTCACCCCTCCACTTT
size: -; V: TRBV6-4; D: -; J: TRBJ2-5; CDR3: CASSPGRGETQYF; DNA: TGTGCCAGCAGTCCGGGCCGGGGAGAGACCCAGTACTTC
size: -; V: TRBV28; D: -; J: TRBJ2-6; CDR3: CASSPGGSGTGANVLTF; DNA: TGTGCCAGCAGTCCTGGTGGGAGTGGGACTGGGGCCAACGTCCTGACTTTC
size: few; V: TRBV5-4; D: -; J: TRBJ2-1; CDR3: CASSSLGTFGEQFF; DNA: TGTGCCAGCAGCTCGTTAGGGACATTCGGTGAGCAGTTCTTC
size: -; V: TRBV7-9; D: TRBD1; J: TRBJ2-3; CDR3: CASSLFGTGKAVSGDTQYF; DNA: TGTGCCAGCAGCTTATTTGGGACAGGGAAGGCGGTTTCGGGAGATACGCAGTATTTT
size: -; V: TRBV7-2; D: -; J: TRBJ2-7; CDR3: CASSRTYEQYF; DNA: TGTGCCAGCAGCCGAACCTACGAGCAGTACTTC
size: -; V: TRBV5-1; D: TRBD2; J: TRBJ2-1; CDR3: CASSQGLADYNEQFF; DNA: TGCGCCAGCAGCCAGGGACTAGCGGACTACAATGAGCAGTTCTTC
size: once; V: TRBV27; D: -; J: TRBJ2-7; CDR3: CASSLPPYEQYF; DNA: TGTGCCAGCAGTTTACCACCCTACGAGCAGTACTTC
size: -; V: TRBV27; D: -; J: TRBJ2-2; CDR3: CASWGTSPHKNTGELFF; DNA: TGTGCCAGCTGGGGGACCTCACCACACAAGAACACCGGGGAGCTGTTTTTT
size: once; V: TRBV9; D: TRBD1; J: TRBJ1-2; CDR3: CASSLQMTGTGGGYGYTF; DNA: TGTGCCAGCAGCCTACAGATGACCGGGACAGGGGGTGGCTATGGCTACACCTTC